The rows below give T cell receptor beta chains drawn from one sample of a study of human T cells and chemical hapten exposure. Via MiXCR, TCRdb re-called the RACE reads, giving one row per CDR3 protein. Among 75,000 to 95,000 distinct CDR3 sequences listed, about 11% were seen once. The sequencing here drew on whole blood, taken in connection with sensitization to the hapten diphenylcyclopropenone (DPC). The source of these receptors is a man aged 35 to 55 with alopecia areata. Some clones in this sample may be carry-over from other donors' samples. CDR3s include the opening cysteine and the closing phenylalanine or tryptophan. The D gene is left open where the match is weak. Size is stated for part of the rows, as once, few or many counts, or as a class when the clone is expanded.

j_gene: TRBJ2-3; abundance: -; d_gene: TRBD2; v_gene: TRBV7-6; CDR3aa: CASSLTPSGFTDTQYF; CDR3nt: TGTGCCAGCAGCTTAACGCCTAGCGGGTTCACAGATACGCAGTATTTT
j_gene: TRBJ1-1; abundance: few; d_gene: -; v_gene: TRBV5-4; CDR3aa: CASSPDRQNTEAFF; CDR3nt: TGTGCCAGCAGCCCCGACAGGCAGAACACTGAAGCTTTCTTT
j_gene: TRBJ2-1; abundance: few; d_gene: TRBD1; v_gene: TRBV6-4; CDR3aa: CASSEDRANEQFF; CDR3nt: TGTGCCAGCTCTGAGGACAGGGCGAATGAGCAGTTCTTC
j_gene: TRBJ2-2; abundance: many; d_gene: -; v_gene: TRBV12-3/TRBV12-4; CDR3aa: CASSFRNTGELFF; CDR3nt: TGTGCCAGCAGTTTTCGGAACACCGGGGAGCTGTTTTTT
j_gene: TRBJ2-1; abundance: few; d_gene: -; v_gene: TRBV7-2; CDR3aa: CASSLATNSYNEQFF; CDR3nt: TGTGCCAGCAGCTTAGCGACTAACTCCTACAATGAGCAGTTCTTC
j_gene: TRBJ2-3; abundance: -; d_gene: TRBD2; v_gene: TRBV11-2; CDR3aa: CAGGRGLAGNSSTDTQYF; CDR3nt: TGTGCCGGGGGGCGAGGACTAGCGGGAAACTCTAGCACAGATACGCAGTATTTT
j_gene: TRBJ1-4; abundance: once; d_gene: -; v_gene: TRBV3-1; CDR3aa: CASRQVGQEEKLFF; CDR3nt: TGTGCCAGCAGACAAGTGGGGCAGGAAGAAAAACTGTTTTTT
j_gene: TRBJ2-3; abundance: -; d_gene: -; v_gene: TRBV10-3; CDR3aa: CAIRPPAGDTQYF; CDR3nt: TGTGCCATCAGGCCCCCCGCCGGGGATACGCAGTATTTT
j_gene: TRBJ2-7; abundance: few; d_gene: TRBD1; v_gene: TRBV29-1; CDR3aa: CSVEDWRWDRGYEQYF; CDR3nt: TGCAGCGTTGAAGATTGGCGTTGGGACAGGGGGTACGAGCAGTACTTC
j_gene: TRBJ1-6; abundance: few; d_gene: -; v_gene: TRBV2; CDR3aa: CASSETGTGNSPLHF; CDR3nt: TGTGCCAGCAGTGAAACCGGGACGGGGAATTCACCCCTCCACTTT
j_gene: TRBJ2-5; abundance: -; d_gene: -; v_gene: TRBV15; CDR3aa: CATSRGDLSKETQYF; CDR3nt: TGTGCCACCAGCAGGGGGGACCTCTCGAAAGAGACCCAGTACTTC
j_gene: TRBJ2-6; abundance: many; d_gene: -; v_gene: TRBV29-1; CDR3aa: CSVQEGANVLTF; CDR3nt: TGCAGCGTTCAGGAGGGGGCCAACGTCCTGACTTTC
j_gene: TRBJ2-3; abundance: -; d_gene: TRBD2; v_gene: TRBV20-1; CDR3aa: CSARPHWGSGSGDTQYF; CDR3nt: TGCAGTGCTAGACCCCACTGGGGGAGCGGGAGTGGAGATACGCAGTATTTT
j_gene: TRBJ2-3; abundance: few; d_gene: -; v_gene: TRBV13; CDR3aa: CASSLGPRTDTQYF; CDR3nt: TGTGCCAGCAGCTTAGGCCCCCGCACAGATACGCAGTATTTT
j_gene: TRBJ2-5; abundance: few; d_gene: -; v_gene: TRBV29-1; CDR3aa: CSVDRGQETQYF; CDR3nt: TGCAGCGTTGACAGGGGCCAAGAGACCCAGTACTTC
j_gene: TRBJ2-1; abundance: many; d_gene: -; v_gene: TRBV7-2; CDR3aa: CASSLVAGQGPYNEQFF; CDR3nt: TGTGCCAGCAGCTTAGTGGCGGGGCAGGGGCCCTACAATGAGCAGTTCTTC
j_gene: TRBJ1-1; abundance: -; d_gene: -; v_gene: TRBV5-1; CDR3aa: CASQGDMNTEAFF; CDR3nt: TGCGCCAGCCAAGGGGACATGAACACTGAAGCTTTCTTT
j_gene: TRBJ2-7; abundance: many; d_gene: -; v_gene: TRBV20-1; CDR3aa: CSAERYSYEQYF; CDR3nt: TGCAGTGCTGAGCGGTACTCCTACGAGCAGTACTTC
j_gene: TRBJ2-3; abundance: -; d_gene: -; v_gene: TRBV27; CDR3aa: CASKGLESDTQYF; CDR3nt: TGTGCCAGCAAAGGCTTGGAATCAGATACGCAGTATTTT
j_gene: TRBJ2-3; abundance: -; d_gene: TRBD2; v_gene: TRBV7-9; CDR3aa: CASSSGLADTDTQYF; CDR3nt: TGTGCCAGCAGCTCTGGACTAGCAGACACAGATACGCAGTATTTT
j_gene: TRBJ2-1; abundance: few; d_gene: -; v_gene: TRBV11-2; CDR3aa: CASSLWTDGGYNEQFF; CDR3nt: TGTGCCAGCAGCCTCTGGACAGATGGTGGGTACAATGAGCAGTTCTTC
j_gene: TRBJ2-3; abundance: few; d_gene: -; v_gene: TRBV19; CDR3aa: CASSEGLVVTDTQYF; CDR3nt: TGTGCCAGTAGCGAGGGGTTGGTAGTCACAGATACGCAGTATTTT
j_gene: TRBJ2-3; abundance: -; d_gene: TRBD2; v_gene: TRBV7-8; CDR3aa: CASSPLAGATDTQYF; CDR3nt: TGTGCCAGCAGCCCACTAGCGGGAGCAACAGATACGCAGTATTTT
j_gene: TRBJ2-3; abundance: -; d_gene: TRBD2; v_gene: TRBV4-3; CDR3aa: CASSQDRSGRAQRDTQYF; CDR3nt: TGCGCCAGCAGCCAAGATCGTAGCGGGAGGGCACAGAGAGATACGCAGTATTTT
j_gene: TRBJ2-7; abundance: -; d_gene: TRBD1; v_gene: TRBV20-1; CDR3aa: CSATYHRQGAFYEQYF; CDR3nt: TGCAGTGCTACGTACCATCGACAGGGAGCCTTCTACGAGCAGTACTTC
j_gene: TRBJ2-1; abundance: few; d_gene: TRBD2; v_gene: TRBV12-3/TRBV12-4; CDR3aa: CASSPRTSVSSYNEQFF; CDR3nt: TGTGCCAGCAGCCCTCGGACTAGCGTTAGCTCCTACAATGAGCAGTTCTTC
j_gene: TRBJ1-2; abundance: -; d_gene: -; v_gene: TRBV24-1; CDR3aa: CATSDFASNYGYTF; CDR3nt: TGTGCCACCAGTGATTTCGCCAGCAACTATGGCTACACCTTC
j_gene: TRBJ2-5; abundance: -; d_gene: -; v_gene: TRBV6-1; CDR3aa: CASSMGRTTQYF; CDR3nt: TGTGCCAGCAGTATGGGACGGACGACCCAGTACTTC
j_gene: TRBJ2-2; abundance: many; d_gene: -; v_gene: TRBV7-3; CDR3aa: CASSLLEPPAGELFF; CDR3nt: TGTGCCAGCAGCTTATTAGAGCCCCCCGCCGGGGAGCTGTTTTTT
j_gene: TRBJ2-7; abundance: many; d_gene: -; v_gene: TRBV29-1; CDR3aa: CSVGGGGGQSYEQYF; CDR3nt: TGCAGCGTTGGGGGAGGAGGGGGGCAGTCCTACGAGCAGTACTTC
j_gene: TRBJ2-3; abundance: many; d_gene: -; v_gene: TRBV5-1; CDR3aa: CASSLQGLGTDTQYF; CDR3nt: TGCGCCAGCAGCTTGCAGGGTTTAGGCACAGATACGCAGTATTTT
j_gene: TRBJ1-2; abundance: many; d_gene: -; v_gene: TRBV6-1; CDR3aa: CASSDGAYYGYTF; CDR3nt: TGTGCCAGCAGTGATGGAGCTTACTATGGCTACACCTTC